The 6 T cell receptor beta chains presented below share a single source sample, sequenced in a study of blood T cell repertoires in COVID-19. The protocol was immunoSEQ multiplex PCR, while the TCRdb copy is restricted to in-frame clones and leaves out a portion. The sample contains about 74,000 clones, about 69% of which appear only once. The sample comprised peripheral blood. The receptors here all came from a man aged 65 to 79 with acute or convalescent COVID-19.

As concerns this clone: The conserved phenylalanine or tryptophan normally closing the CDR3 is absent here, so this likely arose from a read error. It is unclear where the CDR3 begins or ends on the DNA, so no DNA is shown, and the CDR3 is as TCRdb lists it. This rearrangement joins TRBV23-1 to TRBJ2-7; TRBD1, the table's D call, lacks a check against the DNA. TRBV23-1 is an ORF; its function is uncertain. The CDR3 sequence runs 8 residues, both termini included. CDR3 sequence reads: CASSHYRE.

The genes are TRBV6-5 and TRBJ2-5, with a possible D match to TRBD2 (7 bases). CDR1 is MNHEY and CDR2 is SVGAGI in the germline V gene. The CDR3 is made up of 15 amino acids. V was trimmed by 6 bases and J by 4 bases, leaving 18 bases between them. CDR3 sequence (DNA): TGTGCCAGCAGCTTAGGGCGGGGGCTTGGAGAGACCCAGTACTTC. Residues: CASSLGRGLGETQYF.

The V call is TRBV9, the J call TRBJ1-2; 8 nucleotides line up with TRBD1. V shed 3 bases and J 7 bases; nucleotides not matched to a gene: 11. This CDR3 region has 15 residues. CDR1 SGDLS and CDR2 YYNGEE come from the germline V gene. The CDR3 DNA reads as TGTGCCAGCAGCGAGCGGGGACAGGCTGCTGCTGGCTACACCTTC. This gives the protein CASSERGQAAAGYTF.

This clone has only a few counts. The rearrangement links TRBV6-5 to TRBJ1-2; 8 nucleotides line up with TRBD1. V shed 2 bases, J shed 8 bases, and the junction held 7 bases outside the gene matches. Germline V gene sequence: CDR1 MNHEY, CDR2 SVGAGI. The CDR3 totals 14 residues. The CDR3 DNA reads TGTGCCAGCAGTTACGGGACAGGCCGTGGAGGCTACACCTTC. The encoded protein is CASSYGTGRGGYTF.

The V call is TRBV21-1, the J call TRBJ2-4; the table gives TRBD1 as D, unverified against the DNA. TRBV21-1 is a pseudogene segment. CDR3 length: 16 amino acids. Here the CDR3 reads CASSETTWLAKNIQYF. Here the CDR3 DNA reads TGTGCCAGCAGCGAGACGACATGGCTAGCCAAAAACATTCAGTACTTC.

This clone has only a few counts. The gene calls are TRBV6-5 and TRBJ1-1; a possible D gene is TRBD1 (6 bases). The germline V gene has CDR1 MNHEY and CDR2 SVGAGI. The V and J ends lost 6 bases and 1 base respectively, with 12 bases between them. CDR3 size: 14 residues. DNA of the CDR3: TGTGCCAGCAGGACGCAGGGACAGAACACTGAAGCTTTCTTT. Translated, it gives CASRTQGQNTEAFF.